Listed below are T cell receptor beta chains from one sample, sequenced in a study of blood T cell repertoires in COVID-19. The data were produced by immunoSEQ multiplex PCR, yet TCRdb's version contains in-frame clones alone and is incomplete. The sample records under 60,000 clones, 85% being singletons. Source material: peripheral blood. The source is a human donor in a cohort sampled during active COVID-19. The CDR3 runs from the conserved cysteine through the conserved F or W. A D gene is named only where the DNA matches it firmly. The size field is filled for only some rows; it gives once, few, many or a size class.

cdr3_nt,cdr3_aa,d_call,j_call,clone_size,v_call
TGTGCCAGCAGTGCGCGCCGGGAAAACACCATATATTTT,CASSARRENTIYF,NA,TRBJ1-3,NA,TRBV25-1
TGTGCCAGCAGCGGACAGGCTCAGGGAAACATTCAGTACTTC,CASSGQAQGNIQYF,NA,TRBJ2-4,NA,TRBV9
TGCGCCAGCAGCCAAGGACAGGGAAAAGCTTTCTTT,CASSQGQGKAFF,TRBD1,TRBJ1-1,NA,TRBV4-3
TGTGCCAGCCGGGACAGTGGTTACAATGAGCAGTTCTTC,CASRDSGYNEQFF,TRBD1,TRBJ2-1,NA,TRBV2
TGTGCCAGCAGTTTGAGAAATGGTGTCACTGAAGCTTTCTTT,CASSLRNGVTEAFF,NA,TRBJ1-1,NA,TRBV28
TGCGCCAGCAGCTTAACCGGGATCGACAAAAACATTCAGTACTTC,CASSLTGIDKNIQYF,NA,TRBJ2-4,NA,TRBV5-1
TGTGCCAGCAGCCCCCGGACAGGGATGAATCAGCCCCAGCATTTT,CASSPRTGMNQPQHF,NA,TRBJ1-5,once,TRBV21-1
TGTGCCAGCAGTAAACAGGGTGGGGATGGCTACACCTTC,CASSKQGGDGYTF,NA,TRBJ1-2,NA,TRBV6-2/TRBV6-3
TGTGCCAGTAGTATAGGTGGGCAGGGGAACATTCAGTACTTC,CASSIGGQGNIQYF,NA,TRBJ2-4,once,TRBV19
TGTGCCAGCAGCCAAGACTACTACAATGAGCAGTTCTTC,CASSQDYYNEQFF,NA,TRBJ2-1,NA,TRBV7-2
TGCGCCAGCAGCCAAGATCCGGGACTCACGGCAGATACGCAGTATTTT,CASSQDPGLTADTQYF,NA,TRBJ2-3,few,TRBV4-1
TGTGCCAGCAGTCAAGGGACAGGTCAGTTCTTC,CASSQGTGQFF,TRBD1,TRBJ2-1,NA,TRBV6-2/TRBV6-3
TGTGCCAGCAGTATCCCCGGGAGTCAGCCCCAGCATTTT,CASSIPGSQPQHF,NA,TRBJ1-5,NA,TRBV6-5
TGTGCCTGGAGTGTAGGACAGGGCGGTGGCTACACCTTC,CAWSVGQGGGYTF,TRBD1,TRBJ1-2,once,TRBV30
TGTGCCAGCTCACCTGGAGGAGACCAGCCCCAGCATTTT,CASSPGGDQPQHF,NA,TRBJ1-5,NA,TRBV18
TGTGCCAGCACTCGGAGCGTAGCGGGAGTTCGGGATACGCAGTATTTT,CASTRSVAGVRDTQYF,TRBD2,TRBJ2-3,NA,TRBV27
TGTGCCAGCTCACCGGCCAAGGACTTCTATGGCTACACCTTC,CASSPAKDFYGYTF,NA,TRBJ1-2,NA,TRBV18
TGCGCCAGCAGTGAGAGGGGGGGTTCCTATAATTCACCCCTCCACTTT,CASSERGGSYNSPLHF,NA,TRBJ1-6,NA,TRBV10-2
TGCGCCACCAATAGCGCCGGGGATAATTCACCCCTCCACTTT,CATNSAGDNSPLHF,NA,TRBJ1-6,few,TRBV4-1
TGTGCCAGCAGCTTCCAGACAGGGGGCGCGTACGAGCAGTACTTC,CASSFQTGGAYEQYF,TRBD1,TRBJ2-7,once,TRBV7-2
TGTGCCAGCAGCGAACGACAGGGCGAAAACTTC,CASSERQGENF,NA,TRBJ2-7,NA,TRBV21-1
TGTGCCAGCAGTCTTGACAGGACTCTTTGGGCTTTCTTT,CASSLDRTLWAFF,NA,TRBJ1-1,NA,TRBV28
TGTGCCAGCAGCTTAGCAGTCCAGGGGGCGTTTGAGACCCAGTACTTC,CASSLAVQGAFETQYF,TRBD1,TRBJ2-5,NA,TRBV7-9
TGTGCCAGCAGCCTTGTGGACGGTCCGAGGGGGAACCAAACCCAGCATTTT,CASSLVDGPRGNQTQHF,NA,TRBJ1-5,NA,TRBV28
TGCGCCAGCAGCTTGGCTCCAAGCGGGGGTTACAATGAGCAGTTCTTC,CASSLAPSGGYNEQFF,TRBD2,TRBJ2-1,NA,TRBV5-1
TGTGCCAGCAGATTGACCGGGACAGCCTACGAGCAGTACTTC,CASRLTGTAYEQYF,TRBD1,TRBJ2-7,NA,TRBV7-9
TGTGCCAGCAGTGATAGCGGGAGTAGGGATGAGCAGTTCTTC,CASSDSGSRDEQFF,TRBD2,TRBJ2-1,NA,TRBV6-1
TGTGCCAGCAGACTGAACTCCTACGAGCAGTACTTC,CASRLNSYEQYF,NA,TRBJ2-7,few,TRBV28
TGCGCCAGCAGCTTGGTGTCTAGCGGGGTATACAATGAGCAGTTCTTC,CASSLVSSGVYNEQFF,TRBD2,TRBJ2-1,once,TRBV5-1
TGTGCCAGCAGCCATTCAATGGGGCTTAATAATGAAAAACTGTTTTTT,CASSHSMGLNNEKLFF,NA,TRBJ1-4,NA,TRBV2
TGCAGCGTTGGGGGACAGTCATGGGAGACCCAGTACTTC,CSVGGQSWETQYF,TRBD1,TRBJ2-5,NA,TRBV29-1
TGTGCCAGCTCCCTCGGACAGAGGGAGACCCAGTACTTC,CASSLGQRETQYF,NA,TRBJ2-5,NA,TRBV18
TGTGCCAGCAGCTTGTTAGTAGACAGGGCCACAGATACGCAGTATTTT,CASSLLVDRATDTQYF,TRBD1,TRBJ2-3,NA,TRBV5-4
TGTGCCAGCAGCCAACCGGGACAGGGGGCGAATGAGCAGTACTTC,CASSQPGQGANEQYF,TRBD1,TRBJ2-7,NA,TRBV4-2
TGTGCCAGCAGCTTTTCAGGGACCTACGAGCAGTACTTC,CASSFSGTYEQYF,NA,TRBJ2-7,NA,TRBV7-8
TGTGCCAGCAGTTACCCTAGCGGGAGAAGTACAGATACGCAGTATTTT,CASSYPSGRSTDTQYF,TRBD2,TRBJ2-3,NA,TRBV6-2/TRBV6-3
TGCGCCAGCCAGGACAGGGCCGGGGAGACCCAGTACTTC,CASQDRAGETQYF,TRBD1,TRBJ2-5,once,TRBV10-1
TGTGCCAGCAGCTTAGCGATTGGACTAGCGGGAGTAAAGGCAGATACGCAGTATTTT,CASSLAIGLAGVKADTQYF,TRBD2,TRBJ2-3,NA,TRBV7-2
TGTGCCAGCAGCTATGACTCCTCGGCCCAAATGAACACTGAAGCTTTCTTT,CASSYDSSAQMNTEAFF,NA,TRBJ1-1,NA,TRBV5-4
TGTGCCAGCTCACCACCAGGCAGGGGGCTTCAAGAGACCCAGTACTTC,CASSPPGRGLQETQYF,TRBD1,TRBJ2-5,NA,TRBV18
TGTGCCAGCAGCCAAGATCTCGGTTCGTCACCCCTCCACTTT,CASSQDLGSSPLHF,NA,TRBJ1-6,NA,TRBV3-1/TRBV3-2
TGTGCCAGCAGTGAAGGGGTAGCGGGAGGTTCCCACGAGCAGTACTTC,CASSEGVAGGSHEQYF,TRBD2,TRBJ2-7,NA,TRBV2
TGTGCCAGCAGCTTAGGACAGGGGGCTGGGGCCTACAATGAGCAGTTCTTC,CASSLGQGAGAYNEQFF,TRBD1,TRBJ2-1,NA,TRBV7-9
TGCAGCGTCCAGGGGTGGGACACTGAAGCTTTCTTT,CSVQGWDTEAFF,NA,TRBJ1-1,NA,TRBV29-1
TGTGCCAGCAGTGCCCTCGGGAAACTCCAATACGAGCAGTACTTC,CASSALGKLQYEQYF,NA,TRBJ2-7,NA,TRBV27
TGCAGCGTTGATCGGGGCAATGAGCAGTTCTTC,CSVDRGNEQFF,NA,TRBJ2-1,NA,TRBV29-1
TGTGCCAGCAGTTTTCAAGGGACTGAGACCCAGTACTTC,CASSFQGTETQYF,NA,TRBJ2-5,NA,TRBV28
TGTGCCATCAGCGAAGGGACAGGGGACTATGGCTACACCTTC,CAISEGTGDYGYTF,TRBD1,TRBJ1-2,NA,TRBV10-3
TGTGCCAGCAGCTATGGATCAGCGAGGAATCAGCCCCAGCATTTT,CASSYGSARNQPQHF,NA,TRBJ1-5,NA,TRBV7-9
TGTGCCAGCAGTAGACTAGCGGGAGGAGGGAATGAGCAGTTCTTC,CASSRLAGGGNEQFF,TRBD2,TRBJ2-1,once,TRBV28
TGTGCCAGCAGCCCCCCCCGGGGAGGGCCGGCCTACAATGAGCAGTTCTTC,CASSPPRGGPAYNEQFF,TRBD2,TRBJ2-1,NA,TRBV13
TGTGCCAGCAGCCACACAGGGGGCCGGAACGAGCAGTACTTC,CASSHTGGRNEQYF,TRBD1,TRBJ2-7,NA,TRBV3-1/TRBV3-2
TGTGCCAGCAGCTTGAATTCCGGGACAAGTATACAGCCCCAGCATTTT,CASSLNSGTSIQPQHF,NA,TRBJ1-5,NA,TRBV5-5
TGTGCCATCAGTGAGGCGGCACAGGTAGCCAAAAACATTCAGTACTTC,CAISEAAQVAKNIQYF,NA,TRBJ2-4,NA,TRBV10-3
TGTGCCAGCAGTTTGTGGGGGCTTGCCCGACCCTACGAGCAGTACTTC,CASSLWGLARPYEQYF,NA,TRBJ2-7,NA,TRBV27